These 21 T cell receptor beta chains share one sample of origin, sequenced in a study of follicular helper T cells after annual influenza vaccination. As for time point: 2015-2016 season, 7 days after influenza vaccination. TCRdb keeps only in-frame clones here, not all; method: immunoSEQ multiplex PCR. The sample holds 8,000 to 13,000 clones, roughly 85% seen once. This specimen consisted of CXCR5- memory CD4+ T cells sorted from blood, obtained 7 days after influenza vaccination. Receptors originate from an adult who received the influenza vaccine.

There are a few counts of this clone. The CDR3 bases are TGTGCCAGCAGCAAAGCAGGCTTTTCCTACGAGCAGTACTTC. Protein product: CASSKAGFSYEQYF. This chain links TRBV5-8 with TRBJ2-7; D remains ambiguous. Trimming took off 4 bases at V and 1 base at J, with 12 bases between the two ends. Germline V gene lookup returns CDR1 SGHTS and CDR2 YDEGEE. The CDR3 runs 14 residues.

The chain joins TRBV29-1 to TRBJ2-7; D might be TRBD1 or TRBD2, each matching 6 bases. This CDR3 region has 14 residues. V was clipped by 8 bases and J by 5 bases, with 22 bases between them. Germline CDR1 and CDR2: SQVTM and ANQGSEA. CDR3 protein: CSIGGTPQGNEQYF. CDR3 bases: TGCAGCATAGGCGGGACTCCGCAGGGGAACGAGCAGTACTTC.

This chain uses TRBV15 with TRBJ2-7; D is perhaps TRBD1 or TRBD2 (5 bases each). The CDR3 sequence is 16 residues long. CDR1 is LNHNV and CDR2 is YYDKDF in the germline V gene (reference sequence). Trimming shortened V by 4 bases and J by 0 bases, and 16 bases separated the two germline ends. CDR3 amino acids: CATSIPPGRDSYEQYF. In nucleotides, the CDR3 is TGTGCCACCAGCATCCCCCCGGGACGGGACTCCTACGAGCAGTACTTC.

This rearrangement joins TRBV2 to TRBJ1-6, with 10 bases matching TRBD1. The CDR3 is 17 residues long. After removal of 7 bases from V and 9 bases from J, the junction contained 15 bases not matched to a gene. Looked up from germline, CDR1 is SNHLY and CDR2 is FYNNEI. The CDR3 sequence: CASTVWEGRDRGSPLHF. CDR3 nucleotides: TGTGCCAGCACCGTATGGGAAGGTCGGGACAGGGGTTCACCCCTCCACTTT.

The CDR3 sequence: CASSLGAPHNEQFF. The CDR3 region has the DNA TGTGCCAGCAGCTTGGGGGCCCCCCACAATGAGCAGTTCTTC. The gene calls are TRBV5-5 and TRBJ2-1; D is unclear. Germline V lookup: CDR1 SGHKS, CDR2 YYEKEE (reference sequence). Trimming shortened V by 0 bases and J by 5 bases, and 9 bases separated the two germline ends. The CDR3 consists of 14 residues. Based on the CDR3 plus reference TRBV5-5 and TRBJ2-1, the full variable domain is DAGVTQSPTHLIKTRGQQVTLRCSPISGHKSVSWYQQVLGQGPQFIFQYYEKEERGRGNFPDRFSARQFPNYSSELNVNALLLGDSALYLCASSLGAPHNEQFFGPGTRLTVL.

The rearrangement uses TRBV15 and TRBJ1-6, with 9 nucleotides matching TRBD1. Germline assignment: CDR1 LNHNV and CDR2 YYDKDF (reference sequence). The CDR3 has 16 amino acids. V shed 2 bases and J 8 bases; nucleotides not matched to a gene: 7. This CDR3 reads CATSRTSGQGYSPLHF. CDR3 nucleotide sequence: TGTGCCACCAGCAGAACCTCGGGACAGGGTTATTCACCCCTCCACTTT.

The CDR3 DNA is TGTGCCAGCAGCTTGATAGGTAGCAATCAGCCCCAGCATTTT. Translated: CASSLIGSNQPQHF. V usage is TRBV7-2 and J usage is TRBJ1-5; D unclear. This CDR3 is built from 14 residues. V was pared by 3 bases and J by 0 bases, with 6 bases between. CDR1 and CDR2 (germline): SGHTA, FQGNSA.

This clone occurred a few times. The DNA of the CDR3 is TGTGCCAGCAGCTCGACAGGGATCGAGCAGTACTTC. This gives the protein CASSSTGIEQYF. This chain joins TRBV7-2 and TRBJ2-7, with 7 bases fitting TRBD1. Germline V lookup: CDR1 SGHTA, CDR2 FQGNSA. The CDR3 runs 12 residues. V lost 4 bases, J lost 6 bases, and 3 bases stayed unmatched.

CDR3 nucleotide sequence: TGCGCCAGCAGCCAATATGTATCAGGGACTGAAGCTTTCTTT. Amino acid sequence: CASSQYVSGTEAFF. This chain joins TRBV4-1 and TRBJ1-1; a weak D match, TRBD1 (5 bases). Deletions cut 2 bases from V and 5 bases from J, with 12 bases between. There are 14 residues in the CDR3. Per the germline V gene, CDR1 is MGHRA and CDR2 is YSYEKL.

CDR3: CASSISGSSNQPQHF. The CDR3 DNA follows: TGTGCCAGTAGTATATCAGGGAGTAGCAATCAGCCCCAGCATTTT. The chain uses TRBV19 and TRBJ1-5; D perhaps matches TRBD1 (5 bases). V lost 2 bases and J 0 bases, leaving 8 bases between the germline ends. Per germline, CDR1 LNHDA and CDR2 SQIVND (reference sequence). This CDR3 is 15 amino acids long.

This clone turned up a few times. The J gene is TRBJ2-7, the V gene TRBV4-1; possible D gene TRBD1, 6 bases. The CDR3 has 15 residues. Germline V gives CDR1 MGHRA, CDR2 YSYEKL. V was trimmed by 2 bases and J by 4 bases, leaving 15 bases between them. CDR3 DNA sequence: TGCGCCAGCAGCCAACCCTCGGACAGAAGGTACGAGCAGTACTTC. Protein sequence: CASSQPSDRRYEQYF.

V usage is TRBV30 and J usage is TRBJ2-3; weak D call: TRBD2 (7 bases). V dropped 5 bases and J dropped 5 bases, with 17 bases sitting between them. Germline assignment: CDR1 GTSNPN and CDR2 SVGIG (reference sequence). The CDR3 totals 14 residues. CDR3 nucleotide sequence: TGTGCCTGGGGGCGGGGGCGCGAGGTAGATACGCAGTATTTT. Protein sequence: CAWGRGREVDTQYF.

The V and J genes are TRBV28 and TRBJ2-7; TRBD2 might be the D (5 bases). Germline assignment: CDR1 MDHEN and CDR2 SYDVKM. This CDR3 is 14 amino acids long. V lost 5 bases and J 1 base, leaving 12 bases between the germline ends. CDR3 loop: CASSPAGGSYEQYF. The CDR3 nucleotides read TGTGCCAGCAGTCCGGCCGGAGGATCCTACGAGCAGTACTTC.

The V gene is TRBV7-2, the J gene TRBJ1-4; TRBD1 agrees at 10 bases. Germline values: CDR1 SGHTA, CDR2 FQGNSA. V lost 5 bases, J lost 8 bases, and 8 bases stayed unmatched. This CDR3 contains 15 residues. CDR3 amino acids: CASSHPGQGREKLFF. The DNA for the CDR3 is TGTGCCAGCAGCCACCCGGGACAGGGGCGGGAAAAACTGTTTTTT.

V and J are TRBV5-4 and TRBJ2-1; 7 nucleotides line up with TRBD2. Looked up from germline, CDR1 is SGHNT and CDR2 is YYREEE (reference sequence). The CDR3 consists of 14 residues. Trimming at V came to 1 base and at J to 6 bases, leaving 4 bases not matched to a gene. The CDR3 protein is CASSLRGGGNEQFF. The CDR3 nucleotides read TGTGCCAGCAGCTTGAGGGGCGGGGGCAATGAGCAGTTCTTC.

The chain is built from TRBV19 and TRBJ1-4, with D possibly being TRBD1 (6 bases). This CDR3 has 15 amino acids. Trimming removed 5 bases from V and 2 bases from J, with 12 bases in between. The germline CDR1 and CDR2 sequences are LNHDA and SQIVND (reference sequence). The CDR3 loop reads CASSLTGLTNEKLFF. The CDR3 DNA is TGTGCCAGTAGTCTGACAGGCCTGACTAATGAAAAACTGTTTTTT.

The V call is TRBV19, the J call TRBJ2-3, with D uncertain. The V gene's germline CDR1 is LNHDA and CDR2 SQIVND (reference sequence). The CDR3 sequence is 14 residues long. Trimming left V 5 bases short and J 1 base short, with 10 bases between. For the CDR3, the DNA is TGTGCCAGTAGTGTTTCGAGCGGCACAGATACGCAGTATTTT. Amino acid sequence: CASSVSSGTDTQYF.

This sequence joins TRBV7-2 and TRBJ1-2; perhaps TRBD1 as D (5 bases). V shed 5 bases and J shed 8 bases, with 12 bases lying between them. Germline values: CDR1 SGHTA, CDR2 FQGNSA. The CDR3 length is 12 residues. CDR3: CASSPGGGGYTF. The CDR3 nucleotides are TGTGCCAGCAGCCCCGGTGGGGGGGGCTACACCTTC. Using reference TRBV7-2 and TRBJ1-2 for the parts outside the CDR3, the full variable domain is GAGVSQSPSNKVTEKGKDVELRCDPISGHTALYWYRQSLGQGLEFLIYFQGNSAPDKSGLPSDRFSAERTGGSVSTLTIQRTQQEDSAVYLCASSPGGGGYTFGSGTRLTVV.

In its sample, this clone was seen once. The chain is built from TRBV11-2 and TRBJ1-3; TRBD1 is a possible D gene (5 bases). From germline, CDR1 is SGHAT and CDR2 FQNNGV. The CDR3 length is 13 residues. With 0 bases removed from V and 12 bases from J, the gap between germline ends came to 12 bases. This CDR3 is CASSLEQVSHIYF. CDR3 coding DNA: TGTGCCAGCAGCTTAGAACAGGTGTCTCACATATATTTT.

The rearrangement uses TRBV7-3 and TRBJ2-1; 8 bases are shared with TRBD2. Germline CDR1 reads SGHTA; CDR2 reads FQGTGA. This CDR3 spans 15 amino acids. After removal of 5 bases from V and 5 bases from J, the junction contained 8 bases not matched to a gene. The CDR3 nucleotides are TGTGCCAGCAGCCCACGAAACGGGGGGGACAATGAGCAGTTCTTC. It translates to CASSPRNGGDNEQFF. Supplemented by reference TRBV7-3 and TRBJ2-1, the full variable domain reads GAGVSQTPSNKVTEKGKYVELRCDPISGHTALYWYRQSLGQGPEFLIYFQGTGAADDSGLPNDRFFAVRPEGSVSTLKIQRTERGDSAVYLCASSPRNGGDNEQFFGPGTRLTVL.

The chain combines TRBV7-2 with TRBJ2-3, with 7 bases identical to TRBD2. CDR1 and CDR2 (germline): SGHTA, FQGNSA. J lost 4 bases, V lost 5 bases, and 9 bases had no gene match. The CDR3 is 15 amino acids. CDR3 sequence reads: CASSLRSSGSDTQYF. The CDR3 DNA is TGTGCCAGCAGCCTCCGGAGTAGCGGGTCAGATACGCAGTATTTT.